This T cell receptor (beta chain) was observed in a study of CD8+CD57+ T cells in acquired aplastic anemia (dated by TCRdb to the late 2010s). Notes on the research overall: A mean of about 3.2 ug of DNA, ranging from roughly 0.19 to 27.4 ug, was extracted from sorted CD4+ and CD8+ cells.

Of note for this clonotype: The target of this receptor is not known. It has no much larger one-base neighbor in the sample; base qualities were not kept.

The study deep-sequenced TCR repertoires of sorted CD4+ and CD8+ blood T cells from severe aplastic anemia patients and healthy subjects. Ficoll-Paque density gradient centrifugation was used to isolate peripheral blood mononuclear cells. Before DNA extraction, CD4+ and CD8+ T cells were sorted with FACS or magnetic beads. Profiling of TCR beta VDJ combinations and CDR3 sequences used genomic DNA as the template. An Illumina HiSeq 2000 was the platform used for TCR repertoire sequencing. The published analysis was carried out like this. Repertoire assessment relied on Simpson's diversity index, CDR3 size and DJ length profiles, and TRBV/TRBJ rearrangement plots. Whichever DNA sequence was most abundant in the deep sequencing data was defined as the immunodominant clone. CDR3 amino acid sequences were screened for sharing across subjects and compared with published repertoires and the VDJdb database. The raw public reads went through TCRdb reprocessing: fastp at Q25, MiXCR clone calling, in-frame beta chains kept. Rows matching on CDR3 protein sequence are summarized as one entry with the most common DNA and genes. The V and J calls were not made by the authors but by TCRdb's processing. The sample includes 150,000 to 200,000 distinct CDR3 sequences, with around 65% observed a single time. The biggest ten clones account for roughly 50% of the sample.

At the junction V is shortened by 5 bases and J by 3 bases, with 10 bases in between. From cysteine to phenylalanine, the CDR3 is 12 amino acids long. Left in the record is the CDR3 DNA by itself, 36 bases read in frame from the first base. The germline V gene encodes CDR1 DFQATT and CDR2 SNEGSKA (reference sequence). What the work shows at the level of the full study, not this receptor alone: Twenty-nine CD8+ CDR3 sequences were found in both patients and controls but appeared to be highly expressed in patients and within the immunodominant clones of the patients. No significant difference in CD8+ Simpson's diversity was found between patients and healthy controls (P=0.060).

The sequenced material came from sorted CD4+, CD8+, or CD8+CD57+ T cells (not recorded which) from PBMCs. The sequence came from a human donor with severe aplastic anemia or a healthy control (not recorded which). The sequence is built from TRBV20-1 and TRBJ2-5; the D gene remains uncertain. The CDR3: CSARRRKETQYF. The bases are TGCAGTGCTCGAAGGCGGAAAGAGACCCAGTACTTC.